The rows below give T cell receptor beta chains drawn from one sample of a study of T cells in Graves' hyperthyroidism and ophthalmopathy. TCRdb called the multiplex PCR reads again in MiXCR, with one record for every CDR3 protein. The table shows around 600,000 distinct CDR3 sequences, with approximately 42% occurring only once. The source material was peripheral blood or thyroid tissue (not recorded which). The receptors originated from an adult man with Graves' disease, either hyperthyroidism or ophthalmopathy (not recorded which). The CDR3 runs from the conserved cysteine through the conserved F or W. Each record gives: J gene, clone size, D gene, V gene, CDR3 protein, CDR3 DNA. A D gene is named only where the DNA matches it firmly. Not every row has a clone size; where given, it reads once, few, many or a size class.

J: TRBJ2-7
size: few
D: .
V: TRBV19
CDR3: CASINGDEQYF
DNA: TGTGCCAGTATCAATGGGGACGAGCAGTACTTC

J: TRBJ2-5
size: .
D: TRBD2
V: TRBV7-8
CDR3: CASATGTSVVETQYF
DNA: TGTGCCAGCGCCACCGGGACTAGCGTGGTCGAGACCCAGTACTTC

J: TRBJ2-5
size: few
D: TRBD2
V: TRBV13
CDR3: CASSLVASGRAETQYF
DNA: TGTGCCAGCAGCTTAGTGGCTAGCGGGAGAGCGGAGACCCAGTACTTC

J: TRBJ2-7
size: .
D: TRBD1
V: TRBV20-1
CDR3: CSARIPGTGGLDEQYF
DNA: TGCAGTGCTAGGATCCCCGGGACAGGGGGTTTGGACGAGCAGTACTTC

J: TRBJ2-7
size: many
D: .
V: TRBV10-3
CDR3: CAISPEGVLSSYEQYF
DNA: TGTGCCATCAGTCCAGAGGGTGTCCTGAGCTCCTACGAGCAGTACTTC

J: TRBJ2-2
size: .
D: .
V: TRBV19
CDR3: CASSITDGELFF
DNA: TGTGCCAGTAGTATCACAGACGGGGAGCTGTTTTTT

J: TRBJ1-1
size: .
D: .
V: TRBV19
CDR3: CASSLGGSTEASF
DNA: TGTGCCAGTAGTCTCGGGGGTTCCACTGAAGCTTCCTTT

J: TRBJ1-4
size: .
D: .
V: TRBV7-3
CDR3: CASSSGTLTEKLFF
DNA: TGTGCCAGCAGCTCCGGGACACTAACTGAAAAACTGTTTTTT

J: TRBJ1-5
size: few
D: .
V: TRBV4-1
CDR3: CASSQEWSIQPQHF
DNA: TGCGCCAGCAGCCAAGAGTGGTCCATTCAGCCCCAGCATTTT

J: TRBJ1-6
size: .
D: .
V: TRBV5-5
CDR3: CASSQEMTANSPLHF
DNA: TGCGCCAGCAGCCAGGAGATGACAGCTAATTCACCCCTCCACTTT

J: TRBJ1-2
size: .
D: .
V: TRBV29-1
CDR3: CSQDPVPRYGYTF
DNA: TGCAGCCAAGATCCGGTCCCCCGCTATGGCTACACCTTC

J: TRBJ2-5
size: many
D: .
V: TRBV29-1
CDR3: CSVEEGRGQETQYF
DNA: TGCAGCGTTGAAGAAGGGAGGGGGCAAGAGACCCAGTACTTC

J: TRBJ2-6
size: many
D: .
V: TRBV5-1
CDR3: CASSPGTRLTGANVLTF
DNA: TGCGCCAGCAGCCCCGGGACACGCTTGACGGGGGCCAACGTCCTGACTTTC

J: TRBJ1-5
size: .
D: .
V: TRBV12-3/TRBV12-4
CDR3: CASSFSQGRETQHF
DNA: TGTGCCAGCAGTTTCTCCCAGGGGAGGGAGACCCAGCATTTT

J: TRBJ1-2
size: .
D: .
V: TRBV2
CDR3: CASSHAGGGVYGYTF
DNA: TGTGCCAGCAGCCACGCGGGCGGGGGTGTCTATGGCTACACCTTC

J: TRBJ2-5
size: .
D: .
V: TRBV7-9
CDR3: CASSDDRGGETQYF
DNA: TGTGCCAGCAGCGACGACAGGGGAGGGGAGACCCAGTACTTC

J: TRBJ1-1
size: .
D: .
V: TRBV29-1
CDR3: CRVGKNTEAFF
DNA: TGCAGAGTGGGGAAGAACACTGAAGCTTTCTTT

J: TRBJ2-7
size: .
D: .
V: TRBV10-2
CDR3: CASSGWTDLFEQYF
DNA: TGCGCCAGCAGTGGGTGGACAGATCTTTTCGAGCAGTACTTC

J: TRBJ1-4
size: many
D: .
V: TRBV7-6
CDR3: CASSQRREKLFF
DNA: TGTGCCAGCAGCCAGAGGCGGGAAAAACTGTTTTTT

J: TRBJ2-2
size: once
D: .
V: TRBV10-3
CDR3: CAISGVGTTGELFF
DNA: TGTGCCATCAGTGGGGTAGGGACAACCGGGGAGCTGTTTTTT

J: TRBJ1-6
size: many
D: TRBD1
V: TRBV10-2
CDR3: CASCTGGEDSPLHF
DNA: TGCGCCAGCTGCACAGGGGGCGAGGATTCACCCCTCCACTTT

J: TRBJ1-5
size: few
D: .
V: TRBV5-6
CDR3: CASSFGHMGQPQHF
DNA: TGTGCCAGCAGCTTCGGGCATATGGGTCAGCCCCAGCATTTT

J: TRBJ2-5
size: many
D: .
V: TRBV7-7
CDR3: CASSLTDRETQYF
DNA: TGTGCTAGCAGCTTAACCGATCGAGAGACCCAGTACTTC

J: TRBJ1-5
size: .
D: .
V: TRBV10-1
CDR3: CASSERDSNQPQHF
DNA: TGCGCCAGCAGTGAGAGGGACAGCAATCAGCCCCAGCATTTT

J: TRBJ2-7
size: .
D: TRBD1
V: TRBV7-9
CDR3: CASSPGQGRHELF
DNA: TGTGCCAGCAGCCCAGGACAGGGCCGCCACGAACTCTTC

J: TRBJ2-7
size: .
D: TRBD1
V: TRBV19
CDR3: CASRTGTGDPIYEQYF
DNA: TGTGCCAGCAGAACCGGGACAGGGGACCCGATCTACGAGCAGTACTTC

J: TRBJ1-2
size: .
D: .
V: TRBV20-1
CDR3: CSAREGVENYGYTF
DNA: TGCAGTGCTAGAGAGGGGGTGGAAAACTATGGCTACACCTTC

J: TRBJ1-1
size: many
D: .
V: TRBV6-5
CDR3: CASKVELNTEAFF
DNA: TGTGCCAGCAAAGTAGAGCTTAACACTGAAGCTTTCTTT

J: TRBJ2-5
size: .
D: TRBD2
V: TRBV5-1
CDR3: CASSLRTSVQETQYF
DNA: TGCGCCAGCAGCCTAAGGACTAGCGTCCAAGAGACCCAGTACTTC

J: TRBJ1-3
size: few
D: .
V: TRBV13
CDR3: CASSEQGIGNTIYF
DNA: TGTGCCAGCAGCGAACAGGGTATTGGAAACACCATATATTTT

J: TRBJ2-7
size: .
D: TRBD1
V: TRBV20-1
CDR3: CSARDGRTGAYEQYF
DNA: TGCAGTGCTAGAGATGGACGGACAGGAGCCTACGAGCAGTACTTC

J: TRBJ2-2
size: .
D: .
V: TRBV2
CDR3: CASSPRRGTAGELFF
DNA: TGTGCCAGCAGTCCAAGGAGGGGGACCGCCGGGGAGCTGTTTTTT

J: TRBJ2-5
size: .
D: .
V: TRBV7-2
CDR3: CASSFSQGMETQYF
DNA: TGTGCCAGCAGTTTCTCCCAGGGTATGGAGACCCAGTACTTC

J: TRBJ1-1
size: many
D: .
V: TRBV24-1
CDR3: CATSPTGGDTEAFF
DNA: TGTGCCACCAGTCCGACGGGCGGGGACACTGAAGCTTTCTTT

J: TRBJ1-2
size: many
D: .
V: TRBV7-2
CDR3: CASSLTGGDGYTF
DNA: TGTGCCAGCAGCTTAACAGGTGGGGATGGCTACACCTTC

J: TRBJ1-1
size: .
D: .
V: TRBV12-3/TRBV12-4
CDR3: CASSFRPITGNTEAFF
DNA: TGTGCCAGCAGTTTTCGCCCCATCACAGGGAACACTGAAGCTTTCTTT

J: TRBJ1-1
size: many
D: .
V: TRBV2
CDR3: CASRRGENTEAFF
DNA: TGTGCCAGCAGGCGAGGGGAGAACACTGAAGCTTTCTTT

J: TRBJ2-5
size: once
D: TRBD2
V: TRBV24-1
CDR3: CATSDQGLAQYF
DNA: TGTGCCACCAGTGACCAGGGACTAGCCCAGTACTTC

J: TRBJ1-1
size: few
D: .
V: TRBV19
CDR3: CASNNGGTEAFF
DNA: TGTGCCAGTAATAACGGAGGGACTGAAGCTTTCTTT

J: TRBJ1-5
size: few
D: TRBD1
V: TRBV7-3
CDR3: CASSPTGTGSNQPQHF
DNA: TGTGCCAGCAGCCCGACCGGGACAGGCAGCAATCAGCCCCAGCATTTT

J: TRBJ1-6
size: .
D: .
V: TRBV12-3/TRBV12-4
CDR3: CASSHGGNNSPLHF
DNA: TGTGCCAGCAGTCATGGGGGTAATAATTCACCCCTCCACTTT

J: TRBJ1-1
size: .
D: .
V: TRBV5-1
CDR3: CASSFAGAGTEAFF
DNA: TGTGCCAGCAGCTTCGCAGGGGCTGGCACTGAAGCTTTCTTT

J: TRBJ2-7
size: many
D: .
V: TRBV20-1
CDR3: CSARETAGREQYF
DNA: TGCAGTGCTAGGGAGACGGCGGGAAGGGAGCAGTACTTC

J: TRBJ1-2
size: many
D: .
V: TRBV6-5
CDR3: CASSVDRVYGYTF
DNA: TGTGCCAGCAGTGTGGACCGCGTCTATGGCTACACCTTC

J: TRBJ2-2
size: .
D: TRBD1
V: TRBV19
CDR3: CASSIRTGGASGELFF
DNA: TGTGCCAGTAGTATAAGGACAGGGGGCGCCTCCGGGGAGCTGTTTTTT

J: TRBJ2-7
size: few
D: .
V: TRBV12-3/TRBV12-4
CDR3: CASRISGADYEQYF
DNA: TGTGCCAGCAGGATTAGCGGAGCAGACTACGAGCAGTACTTC

J: TRBJ2-7
size: .
D: TRBD1
V: TRBV25-1
CDR3: CAWSGQGANEQYF
DNA: TGTGCCTGGAGTGGACAGGGGGCAAACGAGCAGTACTTC

J: TRBJ1-2
size: many
D: .
V: TRBV29-1
CDR3: CSAADREGYTF
DNA: TGCAGCGCAGCGGACAGAGAGGGCTACACCTTC

J: TRBJ1-5
size: many
D: TRBD1
V: TRBV7-9
CDR3: CASSEATGSNQPQHF
DNA: TGTGCCAGCAGCGAAGCGACAGGGAGCAATCAGCCCCAGCATTTT

J: TRBJ2-7
size: .
D: .
V: TRBV7-6
CDR3: CASSFTLSWGEQYF
DNA: TGTGCCAGCAGCTTTACACTTTCCTGGGGCGAGCAGTACTTC

J: TRBJ2-2
size: few
D: .
V: TRBV7-8
CDR3: CASRTETGPGELFF
DNA: TGTGCCAGCAGAACGGAAACAGGGCCCGGGGAGCTGTTTTTT

J: TRBJ1-2
size: .
D: .
V: TRBV15
CDR3: CATSRSQHRVGGYTF
DNA: TGTGCCACCAGCCGAAGCCAACACAGGGTAGGCGGCTACACCTTC